This T cell receptor (beta chain) was profiled in a study of control samples from healthy donors and cancer patients. Assay: immunoSEQ multiplex PCR; the TCRdb copy retains only in-frame clones and omits some. The sample shows roughly 100,000 clones, more than 85% of them seen only once. Trimming removed 4 bases from V and 6 bases from J, with 19 bases in between. This CDR3 region has 16 residues. Germline CDR1 reads LGHDT; CDR2 reads YNNKEL (reference sequence). Sample: blood. This TCR was recovered from a woman in her twenties or thirties in good health. The chain uses TRBV3-1 (or the pseudogene TRBV3-2) and TRBJ2-1, with D hard to call. The CDR3 region has the DNA TGTGCCAGCAGCCCCCCCGCTGCAGGCTTTCGCAATGAGCAGTTCTTC. Translation: CASSPPAAGFRNEQFF.